Listed here are 29 T cell receptor beta chains from one sample, sequenced in a study of T cell responses to AZD1222 COVID-19 vaccine. This table comes from immunoSEQ multiplex PCR, and its TCRdb copy is limited to in-frame clones, with some not included. Of about 140,000 clones in the sample, about 89% were seen once. This specimen consisted of peripheral blood, obtained 28 days after the second dose of the MenACWY control vaccine. Every receptor here comes from an adult who received the MenACWY meningococcal vaccine as a control.

The chain carries TRBV30 and TRBJ1-1; D is uncertain. The germline CDR1 and CDR2 sequences are GTSNPN and SVGIG (reference sequence). This CDR3 is built from 11 residues. Trimming took off 4 bases at V and 11 bases at J, with 14 bases between the two ends. The CDR3 region is CAWIGGFNAFF. DNA for the CDR3: TGTGCCTGGATTGGTGGCTTTAATGCTTTCTTT.

V usage is TRBV30 and J usage is TRBJ1-5; 10 bases are shared with TRBD1. The CDR3 is made up of 15 amino acids. The ends lost 0 bases at V and 4 bases at J; junction bases unmatched: 3. In germline, CDR1 is GTSNPN, CDR2 SVGIG (reference sequence). CDR3 sequence: CAWSVGTGVNQPQHF. The CDR3 DNA follows: TGTGCCTGGAGTGTAGGGACAGGGGTTAATCAGCCCCAGCATTTT.

This sequence joins TRBV9 and TRBJ1-6; 7 bases fit TRBD1. CDR3 length equals 15 residues. V was pared by 0 bases and J by 6 bases, with 3 bases of the junction left unmatched. From germline, CDR1 is SGDLS and CDR2 YYNGEE. CDR3 sequence (DNA): TGTGCCAGCAGCGTAGCTCAGGGGGGTAATTCACCCCTCCACTTT. This encodes CASSVAQGGNSPLHF.

The chain recombines TRBV27 with TRBJ2-3; tentative D call: TRBD2 (5 bases). V was shortened by 3 bases and J by 4 bases, with 11 bases between the two germline ends. Germline assignment: CDR1 MNHEY and CDR2 SMNVEV (reference sequence). There are 14 residues in the CDR3. In nucleotides, the CDR3 is TGTGCCAGCAGTTTTTCCCTAGCCCCAGATACGCAGTATTTT. Its translation is CASSFSLAPDTQYF.

In this sample, this clone turned up a few times. The rearrangement uses TRBV5-4 and TRBJ1-5; D may be TRBD1 (6 bases). This CDR3 contains 15 residues. Trimming stripped 0 bases from V and 6 bases from J, with 13 bases between. Germline CDR1 and CDR2: SGHNT and YYREEE (reference sequence). The CDR3 here is CASSLDREVGQPQHF. The CDR3 DNA sequence: TGTGCCAGCAGCTTGGACAGGGAGGTAGGTCAGCCCCAGCATTTT.

The rearrangement links TRBV19 to TRBJ1-6, with D unclear. This CDR3 is built from 16 residues. V lost 3 bases, J lost 2 bases, and 11 bases lay in between. Per the germline V gene, CDR1 is LNHDA and CDR2 is SQIVND (reference sequence). The CDR3 DNA is TGTGCCAGTAGTATTGACGGCGAAACCTATAATTCACCCCTCCACTTT. Residues: CASSIDGETYNSPLHF.

This chain joins TRBV19 and TRBJ2-1; 7 nucleotides align to TRBD1. V trimming: 3 bases; J trimming: 7 bases; junction bases outside the gene matches: 3. Germline V gene data show CDR1 as LNHDA and CDR2 as SQIVND (reference sequence). The CDR3 runs to 13 residues. As DNA, the CDR3 is TGTGCCAGTAGTATTAAGGGGGCTAATGAGCAGTTCTTC. It translates to CASSIKGANEQFF.

J is TRBJ1-5 and V is TRBV19; no clear D gene. Germline V gene sequence: CDR1 LNHDA, CDR2 SQIVND (reference sequence). The CDR3 covers 13 residues. V lost 3 bases to trimming and J lost 6 bases, with 9 bases between them. CDR3 in amino acids: CASSIAEGQPQHF. The CDR3 DNA reads TGTGCCAGTAGTATCGCAGAGGGTCAGCCCCAGCATTTT.

V is TRBV5-4 and J is TRBJ2-1; D uncertain. The CDR3 runs to 13 residues. CDR1 SGHNT and CDR2 YYREEE come from the germline V gene (reference sequence). Trimming left V 2 bases short and J 8 bases short, with 11 bases between. The CDR3 loop reads CASSLSPVDEQFF. DNA of the CDR3: TGTGCCAGCAGCTTATCACCCGTCGATGAGCAGTTCTTC.

The V call is TRBV7-9, the J call TRBJ1-6; D remains unclear. This CDR3 contains 14 residues. Trimming removed 1 base at V and 8 bases at J, with 9 bases between. CDR1 is SEHNR and CDR2 is FQNEAQ in the germline V gene (reference sequence). CDR3 loop: CASSLVAAHSPLHF. The CDR3 DNA follows: TGTGCCAGCAGCTTAGTGGCAGCCCATTCACCCCTCCACTTT.

This clone came up once. This sequence joins TRBV2 and TRBJ1-5, with a possible D match to TRBD1 (6 bases). V was pared by 7 bases and J by 7 bases, with 11 bases between. Germline assignment: CDR1 SNHLY and CDR2 FYNNEI. CDR3 size: 12 residues. The CDR3 nucleotides read TGTGCCAGCACCGGGACAAACCAGCCCCAGCATTTT. Its protein product is CASTGTNQPQHF.

The chain has TRBV13 and TRBJ2-5, with D tentatively TRBD1 or TRBD2 (5 bases each). V was cut by 6 bases and J by 4 bases, with 12 bases left in between. Germline V gene lookup returns CDR1 PRHDT and CDR2 FYEKMQ (reference sequence). CDR3 size: 13 residues. Written as DNA, the CDR3 is TGTGCCAGCAGTCGTCGGGGCGGAGAGACCCAGTACTTC. This gives the protein CASSRRGGETQYF.

V and J are TRBV28 and TRBJ1-3; D unresolved. Trimming took 7 bases from V and 4 from J, leaving 14 bases between them. Looked up from germline, CDR1 is MDHEN and CDR2 is SYDVKM. This CDR3 has 14 amino acids. The CDR3 DNA reads TGTGCCAGCACCCTCCGGGGTGGGGGAAACACCATATATTTT. The encoded protein is CASTLRGGGNTIYF. Combining the CDR3 with reference TRBV28 and TRBJ1-3 gives the whole variable domain DVKVTQSSRYLVKRTGEKVFLECVQDMDHENMFWYRQDPGLGLRLIYFSYDVKMKEKGDIPEGYSVSREKKERFSLILESASTNQTSMYLCASTLRGGGNTIYFGEGSWLTVV.

The chain combines TRBV6-5 with TRBJ2-7; D tentatively fits TRBD1 or TRBD2 (6 bases each). Germline assignment: CDR1 MNHEY and CDR2 SVGAGI. CDR3 length: 15 amino acids. Trimming left V 2 bases short and J 1 base short, with 12 bases between. The CDR3 nucleotides are TGTGCCAGCAGTTACGGGGGGACATCATCCTACGAGCAGTACTTC. Protein product: CASSYGGTSSYEQYF.

The chain carries TRBV7-3 and TRBJ2-1; 8 nucleotides agree with TRBD2. Germline loops: CDR1 SGHTA, CDR2 FQGTGA. Trimming at V came to 4 bases and at J to 2 bases, leaving 4 bases not matched to a gene. The CDR3 covers 15 residues. The CDR3 nucleotides read TGTGCCAGCAGCTATACTAGCGGACCCTACAATGAGCAGTTCTTC. Protein product: CASSYTSGPYNEQFF.

This chain links TRBV28 with TRBJ2-3, with 10 positions matching TRBD1. The germline V gene encodes CDR1 MDHEN and CDR2 SYDVKM. This CDR3 comprises 14 residues. Germline trimming cut 7 bases from V and 7 bases from J; bases unmatched to any gene: 8. The CDR3 loop is CASNLPGQGHTQYF. In DNA, the CDR3 is TGTGCCAGCAACCTTCCGGGACAGGGGCATACGCAGTATTTT. The full variable domain, in which reference TRBV28 and TRBJ2-3 provide the parts outside the CDR3, is DVKVTQSSRYLVKRTGEKVFLECVQDMDHENMFWYRQDPGLGLRLIYFSYDVKMKEKGDIPEGYSVSREKKERFSLILESASTNQTSMYLCASNLPGQGHTQYFGPGTRLTVL.

The V call is TRBV18, the J call TRBJ2-5, with 14 bases aligning to TRBD2. CDR1 is KGHSH, CDR2 LQKENI, per germline. The J segment lost 4 bases and the V segment lost 3 bases, leaving 1 base of the junction unmatched. The CDR3 has 15 residues. The CDR3 region has the DNA TGTGCCAGCTCACCGGGACTAGCGGGAGCAGAGACCCAGTACTTC. This codes for CASSPGLAGAETQYF.

The V gene is TRBV24-1, the J gene TRBJ1-2; 10 nucleotides match TRBD1. The CDR3 consists of 16 residues. The V and J ends lost 4 bases and 2 bases, in that order; junction bases with no gene match: 6. Germline CDR1 KGHDR, CDR2 SFDVKD. CDR3 in DNA: TGTGCCACCAGTGACCCACAGGGACAGGGGAACTATGGCTACACCTTC. Translating gives CATSDPQGQGNYGYTF.

This clone was recorded once. The chain has TRBV7-2 and TRBJ2-3; D possibly corresponds to TRBD2 (6 bases). This CDR3 is built from 15 residues. Germline V lookup: CDR1 SGHTA, CDR2 FQGNSA. V was cut by 5 bases and J by 1 base, with 13 bases left in between. CDR3 sequence (DNA): TGTGCCAGCAGCGGTCCTAGCGCCGGCACAGATACGCAGTATTTT. This gives the protein CASSGPSAGTDTQYF.

This clone occurred once. This rearrangement joins TRBV7-3 to TRBJ2-2; D is possibly TRBD2 (7 bases). V was pared by 2 bases and J by 6 bases, with 13 bases between. Germline V gene sequence: CDR1 SGHTA, CDR2 FQGTGA. There are 15 residues in the CDR3. Here the CDR3 DNA reads TGTGCCAGCAGCTTAGGGGGGGCGAGAGCCGGGGAGCTGTTTTTT. It translates to CASSLGGARAGELFF.

This chain joins TRBV5-1 and TRBJ2-5, with D perhaps TRBD2 (6 bases). Per the germline V gene, CDR1 is SGHRS and CDR2 is YFSETQ. Trimming took off 3 bases at V and 3 bases at J, with 12 bases between the two ends. This CDR3 has 14 residues. The CDR3 DNA reads as TGCGCCAGCAGCTACGGGGACTCCAAAGAGACCCAGTACTTC. This codes for CASSYGDSKETQYF.

The gene calls are TRBV27 and TRBJ2-7; the match to TRBD2 covers 13 bases. Looked up from germline, CDR1 is MNHEY and CDR2 is SMNVEV (reference sequence). The V gene end was trimmed by 10 bases and the J gene end by 4 bases; junction bases not matched to a gene: 7. The CDR3 has 14 residues. The CDR3 nucleotides are TGTGCCACCAGACTAGCGGGAGGCGGGTACGAGCAGTACTTC. Its translation is CATRLAGGGYEQYF.

The V call is TRBV7-3, the J call TRBJ1-6, with no clear D. V lost 0 bases, J lost 10 bases, and 13 bases lay in between. Germline lookup yields CDR1 SGHTA and CDR2 FQGTGA. The CDR3 has 15 residues. CDR3 nucleotides: TGTGCCAGCAGCTTAACGTCTACTCAGGAATCACCCCTCCACTTT. This gives the protein CASSLTSTQESPLHF.

The V call is TRBV3-1 (or the pseudogene TRBV3-2), the J call TRBJ2-2; 8 nucleotides match TRBD1. With 5 bases clipped from V and 7 bases from J, the junction kept 6 bases outside the gene matches. CDR1 LGHDT and CDR2 YNNKEL come from the germline V gene (reference sequence). The CDR3 totals 14 residues. This chain's CDR3 is CASSEDRADGELFF. For the CDR3, the DNA is TGTGCCAGCAGCGAGGACAGGGCGGACGGGGAGCTGTTTTTT.

The gene calls are TRBV5-1 and TRBJ1-1, with 9 nucleotides matching TRBD1. In germline, CDR1 is SGHRS, CDR2 YFSETQ. The length of the CDR3 is 19 residues. V lost 4 bases, J lost 0 bases, and 16 bases stayed unmatched. The CDR3 loop is CASSGRSTGGSELNTEAFF. CDR3 nucleotides: TGCGCCAGCAGCGGAAGGTCCACAGGGGGCTCGGAACTGAACACTGAAGCTTTCTTT.

CDR3 DNA sequence: TGTGCCAGCAGAACTACAGGGACGGTCTACGAGCAGTACTTC. This translates into CASRTTGTVYEQYF. This sequence joins TRBV6-5 and TRBJ2-7, with a possible D match to TRBD1 (6 bases). Germline V gives CDR1 MNHEY, CDR2 SVGAGI. V was pared by 6 bases and J by 3 bases, with 15 bases between. This CDR3 has 14 residues.

The gene calls are TRBV9 and TRBJ1-4; D not certain. V was cut by 6 bases and J by 7 bases, with 16 bases left in between. Germline V gene sequence: CDR1 SGDLS, CDR2 YYNGEE. This CDR3 is built from 14 residues. As DNA, the CDR3 is TGTGCCAGCAATACGGGAGCGCGAGGTGAAAAACTGTTTTTT. Protein product: CASNTGARGEKLFF.

V and J are TRBV5-1 and TRBJ2-5; a possible D gene is TRBD1 (6 bases). V lost 1 base to trimming and J lost 5 bases, with 9 bases between them. The CDR3 is 13 residues long. Germline CDR1 SGHRS, CDR2 YFSETQ. Here the CDR3 DNA reads TGCGCCAGCAGCTTGATGGGGGCCGAGACCCAGTACTTC. Residues: CASSLMGAETQYF.

CDR3 DNA: TGTGCCAGCGGGCGGGACAGGGATAACTACGAGCAGTACTTC. As protein: CASGRDRDNYEQYF. The V gene is TRBV6-5, the J gene TRBJ2-7; TRBD1 aligns across 9 bases. The germline CDR1 and CDR2 sequences are MNHEY and SVGAGI. The CDR3 is 14 amino acids. V shed 8 bases, J shed 3 bases, and the junction held 8 bases outside the gene matches.